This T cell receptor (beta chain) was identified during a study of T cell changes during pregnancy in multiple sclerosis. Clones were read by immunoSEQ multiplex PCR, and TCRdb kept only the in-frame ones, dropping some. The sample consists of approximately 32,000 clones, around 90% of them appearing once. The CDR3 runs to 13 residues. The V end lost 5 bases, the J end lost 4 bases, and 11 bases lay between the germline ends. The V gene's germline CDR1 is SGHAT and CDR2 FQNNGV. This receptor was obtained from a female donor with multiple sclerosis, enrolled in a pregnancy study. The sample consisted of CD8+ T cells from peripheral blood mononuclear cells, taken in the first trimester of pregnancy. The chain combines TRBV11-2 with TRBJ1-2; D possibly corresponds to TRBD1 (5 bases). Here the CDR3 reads CASSGGRGYGYTF. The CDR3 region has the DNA TGTGCCAGCAGCGGCGGGAGGGGCTATGGCTACACCTTC.